The 18 T cell receptor beta chains below come from one sample, sequenced in a study of blood T cells in healthy people across ages. A second roughly 7 to 12 cycle PCR used barcoded and J-beta primers. TCRdb re-called the 5' RACE reads with MiXCR, one entry per CDR3 protein. This table has fewer than 1 million distinct CDR3 sequences, 40% to 50% appearing once. The sequenced sample consisted of blood. The receptors were sampled from a man between 60 and 70 years old in good health.

This clonotype was picked up a small number of times. The gene calls are TRBV7-2 and TRBJ1-2; D is unresolved. This CDR3 is built from 14 residues. Trimming cost V 2 bases and J 4 bases, with 11 bases left between them. Germline V gene data show CDR1 as SGHTA and CDR2 as FQGNSA. The CDR3 nucleotides read TGTGCCAGCAGCTTAAACGGAAACATCTATGGCTACACCTTC. It encodes CASSLNGNIYGYTF.

This clonotype was seen more than once but under ten times. This sequence joins TRBV7-2 and TRBJ2-7; D unresolved. Per the germline V gene, CDR1 is SGHTA and CDR2 is FQGNSA. This CDR3 comprises 12 residues. V was clipped by 5 bases and J by 2 bases, with 7 bases between them. Here the CDR3 DNA reads TGTGCCAGCAGCAACAGACCCTACGAGCAGTACTTC. Translating it yields CASSNRPYEQYF.

V gene TRBV11-3 combines with J gene TRBJ2-3; 11 bases are a match to TRBD2. This CDR3 is 17 amino acids long. Germline CDR1 reads SGHNT; CDR2 reads YENEEA. Losses at the gene ends were 5 bases for V and 1 base for J; bases not matched to a gene: 8. This CDR3 is CASSPSSLAGGTDTQYF. The CDR3 DNA reads as TGTGCCAGCAGCCCATCTTCACTAGCGGGGGGCACAGATACGCAGTATTTT.

The rearrangement uses TRBV11-2 and TRBJ2-7, with D possibly matching TRBD1 (5 bases). Germline CDR1 SGHAT, CDR2 FQNNGV. The CDR3 extends over 14 amino acids. The V end lost 6 bases, the J end lost 2 bases, and 14 bases lay between the germline ends. The CDR3 DNA reads as TGTGCCAGCAGAACCCCAGGGAAACCCTACGAGCAGTACTTC. It specifies CASRTPGKPYEQYF.

The genes are TRBV4-3 and TRBJ2-5; TRBD1 aligns across 8 bases. CDR3 length equals 16 residues. Trimming at V came to 0 bases and at J to 2 bases, leaving 5 bases not matched to a gene. Germline V CDR1 and CDR2: LGHNA, YSLEER. Here the CDR3 reads CASSQDFTGGQETQYF. CDR3 sequence (DNA): TGCGCCAGCAGCCAAGATTTCACAGGGGGTCAAGAGACCCAGTACTTC.

This clonotype has more than one count but fewer than ten. This rearrangement joins TRBV7-9 to TRBJ2-5, with D tentatively TRBD2 (5 bases). The J call may not be correct, given that the DNA end is closer to TRBJ2-7. Per the germline V gene, CDR1 is SEHNR and CDR2 is FQNEAQ (reference sequence). The length of the CDR3 is 14 residues. DNA of the CDR3: TGTGCCAGCAGCAACCCAACCGGGGTCCACGAGCAGTACTTC. Translation: CASSNPTGVHEQYF.

The gene calls are TRBV7-8 and TRBJ2-1, with no clear D. CDR3 length: 13 residues. Trimming cost V 5 bases and J 7 bases, with 12 bases left between them. The germline gives CDR1 SGHVS, CDR2 FQNEAQ. CDR3 loop: CASSPGTHNEQFF. In DNA, the CDR3 is TGTGCCAGCAGCCCGGGTACCCATAATGAGCAGTTCTTC.

J is TRBJ1-2 and V is TRBV28, with TRBD1 as a possible D gene (6 bases). CDR3 size: 14 residues. The V end was cut by 7 bases, the J end by 6 bases, with 18 bases between. Germline CDR1 MDHEN, CDR2 SYDVKM. The CDR3 region is CASTLLGGGNGYTF. CDR3 coding DNA: TGTGCCAGCACCCTATTAGGGGGAGGGAATGGCTACACCTTC.

The V gene is TRBV12-3 or TRBV12-4, the J gene TRBJ2-4; perhaps TRBD1 as D (6 bases). The J call is doubtful: the DNA matches TRBJ2-7 better. The CDR3 is 14 residues long. The CDR3: CASSPDRNNYEQYF. CDR3 nucleotide sequence: TGTGCCAGCAGCCCAGACAGGAACAACTACGAGCAGTACTTC.

The chain combines TRBV27 with TRBJ2-5; 10 nucleotides agree with TRBD1. Germline assignment: CDR1 MNHEY and CDR2 SMNVEV (reference sequence). CDR3 length: 16 residues. Unmatched junction bases numbered 7, after V lost 6 bases and J lost 0 bases. CDR3 sequence reads: CASSSPGQGYQETQYF. For the CDR3, the DNA is TGTGCCAGCAGCAGCCCGGGACAGGGGTACCAAGAGACCCAGTACTTC.

V is TRBV6-2 or TRBV6-3 and J is TRBJ1-2; a weak D match, TRBD1 (5 bases). Trimming took off 6 bases at V and 8 bases at J, with 13 bases between the two ends. The germline gives CDR1 MNHEY, CDR2 SVGEGT. The CDR3 runs 12 residues. This CDR3 reads CASSPEGLGYTF. In DNA, the CDR3 is TGTGCCAGCAGCCCGGAGGGACTGGGCTACACCTTC.

This clonotype was counted only a few times. The chain is built from TRBV7-9 and TRBJ1-2, with a tentative D call TRBD1 (6 bases). V lost 1 base and J lost 8, with 11 bases in between. This CDR3 comprises 13 residues. CDR1 is SEHNR and CDR2 is FQNEAQ in the germline V gene (reference sequence). CDR3 nucleotides: TGTGCCAGCAGCTTAGGGGGGGCTAGAGGCTACACCTTC. Amino acids: CASSLGGARGYTF.

This chain joins TRBV18 and TRBJ2-7; TRBD2 matches at 11 bases. V was pared by 0 bases and J by 7 bases, with 11 bases of the junction left unmatched. Germline CDR1 KGHSH, CDR2 LQKENI. The CDR3 covers 17 residues. The CDR3 loop is CASSPPSGGAAYNEQYF. For the CDR3, the DNA is TGTGCCAGCTCACCACCTAGCGGGGGGGCTGCCTACAATGAGCAGTACTTC. The full variable domain, in which reference TRBV18 and TRBJ2-7 provide the parts outside the CDR3, is NAGVMQNPRHLVRRRGQEARLRCSPMKGHSHVYWYRQLPEEGLKFMVYLQKENIIDESGMPKERFSAEFPKEGPSILRIQQVVRGDSAAYFCASSPPSGGAAYNEQYFGPGTRLTVT.

V gene TRBV5-1 combines with J gene TRBJ1-6, with D maybe TRBD1 (6 bases). The CDR3 has 14 amino acids. CDR1 is SGHRS, CDR2 YFSETQ, per germline. Trimming left V 4 bases short and J 9 bases short, with 14 bases between. This CDR3 reads CASSATGKISPLHF. The CDR3 DNA follows: TGCGCCAGCAGCGCTACAGGGAAGATTTCACCCCTCCACTTT.

This rearrangement joins TRBV12-3 or TRBV12-4 to TRBJ2-2; the match to TRBD2 covers 15 bases. V dropped 6 bases and J dropped 4; count of bases not matched to a gene: 9. This CDR3 region has 18 residues. The CDR3 reads CASSTRGLAGGPTGELFF. The CDR3 DNA follows: TGTGCCAGCAGCACAAGGGGACTAGCGGGGGGACCCACCGGGGAGCTGTTTTTT.

The genes are TRBV20-1 and TRBJ1-5; D remains ambiguous. This CDR3 spans 13 amino acids. Trimming cost V 6 bases and J 1 base, with 10 bases left between them. Germline CDR1 is DFQATT and CDR2 is SNEGSKA (reference sequence). The CDR3 is CSAVEDSNQPQHF. The CDR3 DNA reads as TGCAGTGCCGTTGAGGACAGCAATCAGCCCCAGCATTTT.

CDR3 DNA sequence: TGTGCCACCAGCAGGGGGAGTGAAAAACTGTTTTTT. As protein: CATSRGSEKLFF. The chain uses TRBV15 and TRBJ1-4, with no clear D. CDR1 and CDR2 (germline): LNHNV, YYDKDF (reference sequence). Trimming shortened V by 3 bases and J by 7 bases, and 6 bases separated the two germline ends. This CDR3 region has 12 residues.

J is TRBJ1-1 and V is TRBV20-1; 8 nucleotides align to TRBD1. This CDR3 region has 13 residues. Germline CDR1 and CDR2: DFQATT and SNEGSKA (reference sequence). J was trimmed by 5 bases and V by 3 bases; bases with no gene match: 5. Written as DNA, the CDR3 is TGCAGTGCTAGGGACAGGGTGAGGACTGAAGCTTTCTTT. Encoded protein: CSARDRVRTEAFF.